This is a list of T cell receptor beta chains from one sample in a study of cytotoxic CD8 clonotypes in ibrutinib-treated CLL. Profiling relied on immunoSEQ multiplex PCR, and the TCRdb table lists in-frame clones only, not all of them. The data contain roughly 250,000 clones, roughly 74% of them singletons. The material sequenced was PBMCs, taken after 24 months of ibrutinib treatment. These receptors all come from a human donor with chronic lymphocytic leukemia. The CDR3 runs from the conserved cysteine through the conserved F or W. D genes are given only for firm matches. Expanded clones are given a class, and other clones once, few, many or no size at all.

j_call clone_size v_call d_call cdr3_aa cdr3_nt
TRBJ1-2 . TRBV6-5 TRBD1 CASSYKGAWGYTF TGTGCCAGCAGTTACAAGGGGGCCTGGGGCTACACCTTC
TRBJ1-5 few TRBV27 . CASSRAGKRQPQHF TGTGCCAGCTCCCGGGCAGGGAAACGTCAGCCCCAGCATTTT
TRBJ2-1 . TRBV7-3 TRBD2 CASSLLPSGTAATSYNEQFF TGTGCCAGCAGCTTATTGCCTAGCGGAACGGCCGCCACCTCCTACAATGAGCAGTTCTTC
TRBJ2-5 . TRBV4-1 TRBD1 CASSQGTGMYETQYF TGCGCCAGCAGCCAGGGGACAGGGATGTATGAGACCCAGTACTTC
TRBJ2-1 . TRBV18 . CASSPDLYNEQFF TGTGCCAGCTCCCCTGACCTCTACAATGAGCAGTTCTTC
TRBJ2-7 . TRBV2 TRBD2 CASRSGTTYEQYF TGTGCCAGCAGATCCGGGACTACCTACGAGCAGTACTTC
TRBJ2-7 . TRBV6-1 TRBD1 CASSRQGDEVNEQYF TGTGCCAGCAGTCGACAGGGAGACGAGGTCAACGAGCAGTACTTC
TRBJ2-7 . TRBV23-1 . CASSQSCGVWPPSYEQYF TGCGCCAGCAGTCAATCGTGTGGGGTTTGGCCCCCTTCCTACGAGCAGTACTTC
TRBJ2-3 few TRBV28 . CASGPRDTQYF TGTGCCAGCGGCCCCCGTGATACGCAGTATTTT
TRBJ1-4 . TRBV30 . CAWSAPYRAVGEKLFF TGTGCCTGGAGTGCCCCTTATAGGGCGGTAGGAGAAAAACTGTTTTTT
TRBJ2-7 few TRBV5-1 TRBD2 CASSSSGSWEQYF TGCGCCAGCAGCTCTAGCGGGAGTTGGGAGCAGTACTTC
TRBJ2-5 . TRBV7-8 TRBD2 CASSFLSGSVGETQYF TGTGCCAGCAGCTTTCTTAGCGGGAGCGTTGGGGAGACCCAGTACTTC
TRBJ2-2 . TRBV5-8 . CASSLSVVFSDNNTGELFF TGTGCCAGCAGCTTGTCCGTAGTTTTTTCCGACAACAACACCGGGGAGCTGTTTTTT
TRBJ1-2 . TRBV27 . CASNPSAGTYGYTF TGTGCCAGCAACCCCTCGGCGGGGACCTATGGCTACACCTTC
TRBJ1-4 . TRBV28 . CATHVGTTNEKLFF TGTGCCACTCACGTAGGCACAACTAATGAAAAACTGTTTTTT
TRBJ2-7 . TRBV7-9 . CASSLGRSYEQYF TGTGCCAGCAGCTTGGGACGGTCCTACGAGCAGTACTTC
TRBJ2-1 few TRBV7-2 . CASSLGGLSSSYNEQFF TGTGCCAGCAGCTTAGGGGGTTTGAGTAGCTCCTACAATGAGCAGTTCTTC
TRBJ2-7 few TRBV27 . CATSSGTYEQYF TGTGCCACCTCCTCGGGGACCTACGAGCAGTACTTC
TRBJ2-1 . TRBV28 TRBD1 CASRMTGGGNEQFF TGTGCCAGCAGAATGACAGGGGGCGGGAATGAGCAGTTCTTC
TRBJ2-3 once TRBV5-6 . CASSLGGLTRTDTQYF TGTGCCAGCAGCTTGGGGGGGCTAACGCGCACAGATACGCAGTATTTT
TRBJ2-6 . TRBV29-1 . CSVEDRPGSGANVLTF TGCAGCGTTGAAGATAGGCCAGGGTCCGGGGCCAACGTCCTGACTTTC
TRBJ2-2 few TRBV5-1 . CASTLAAGELFF TGCGCCAGCACCCTAGCTGCCGGGGAGCTGTTTTTT
TRBJ2-1 . TRBV27 TRBD2 CASSLAGGTYNEQFF TGTGCCAGCAGCCTAGCGGGAGGGACCTACAATGAGCAGTTCTTC
TRBJ2-1 few TRBV5-1 TRBD1 CASSLEGANYNEQFF TGCGCCAGCAGCTTGGAGGGGGCTAACTACAATGAGCAGTTCTTC
TRBJ2-1 few TRBV18 TRBD2 CASSANPTSANNEQFF TGTGCCAGCTCCGCCAACCCTACTAGCGCAAACAATGAGCAGTTCTTC
TRBJ2-7 . TRBV6-6 TRBD1 CASSRQGAEQYF TGTGCCAGCAGCCGACAGGGTGCCGAGCAGTACTTC
TRBJ1-5 few TRBV19 . CASSIVGGVSNQPQHF TGTGCCAGTAGTATAGTGGGGGGCGTAAGCAATCAGCCCCAGCATTTT
TRBJ2-7 . TRBV5-1 TRBD2 CASTLRGGRSDYEQYF TGCGCCAGCACCCTCCGGGGGGGCAGGTCTGACTACGAGCAGTACTTC
TRBJ2-7 . TRBV7-9 . CASRNENRFGPWEQYF TGTGCCAGCAGAAATGAAAACAGGTTCGGCCCGTGGGAGCAGTACTTC
TRBJ2-2 . TRBV9 . CASSVAQGRGELFF TGTGCCAGCAGCGTAGCACAGGGCCGGGGGGAGCTGTTTTTT
TRBJ1-1 . TRBV20-1 . CSAPIFGIF TGCAGTGCCCCAATTTTCGGGATTTTT
TRBJ2-7 . TRBV28 . CASSTPGTPGGYEQYF TGTGCCAGCAGCACCCCCGGGACGCCCGGGGGCTACGAGCAGTACTTC
TRBJ1-1 . TRBV29-1 TRBD1 CSAGTGGGTEAFF TGCAGCGCCGGGACAGGAGGTGGCACTGAAGCTTTCTTT
TRBJ2-1 few TRBV11-3 TRBD2 CASSPELADNEQFF TGTGCCAGCAGCCCGGAACTAGCGGACAATGAGCAGTTCTTC
TRBJ2-7 . TRBV29-1 . CSVMSGVEQYF TGCAGCGTTATGTCGGGGGTCGAGCAGTACTTC